This TCR beta chain was identified during a study of spatial heterogeneity in lung cancer. Points on this clonotype: For a library built for alpha chains, this beta chain is a stray read; little rests on its size.

This sample's time point: sample taken at primary tumor resection. The input material, whole RNA from tumor, nontumor lung or frozen PBMC, was sequenced unsorted. The CDR3 has 12 amino acids. CDR1 and CDR2 from the germline V gene are PRHDT and FYEKMQ (reference sequence). Trimming took off 3 bases at V and 6 bases at J, with 9 bases between the two ends. TCRdb itself ran the 5' RACE reads through MiXCR, one entry per CDR3 protein. Among several thousand distinct CDR3 sequences, roughly 50% were seen once, and the ten largest hold 75% to 80%. This specimen consisted of PBMCs, obtained at surgery. The receptor comes from a female donor with early-stage non-small cell lung cancer. The chain combines TRBV13 with TRBJ2-7; D not certain. The CDR3 sequence: CASSLIGGEQYV. The CDR3 coding sequence is TGTGCCAGCAGCTTGATTGGCGGCGAGCAGTACGTC.